This entry lists 12 T cell receptor beta chains sequenced from one sample in a study of a mutant IDH1 vaccine in newly diagnosed glioma. Their antigens remain unidentified. Only in-frame clones appear in the TCRdb table, and some are missing; sequencing was by immunoSEQ multiplex PCR. The table lists about 46,000 clones, around 94% of them singletons. As to time point: week 35, safety follow-up. Topical imiquimod accompanied each vaccine dose, which consisted of 300 ug of mutant IDH1 20-mer peptide. The starting material was PBMCs, obtained from a glioma patient whose treatment included an IDH1 peptide vaccine. The origin of the receptors is a man aged 45-60 years with glioma.

V is TRBV4-1 and J is TRBJ1-5; no reliable D call. Looked up from germline, CDR1 is MGHRA and CDR2 is YSYEKL. The CDR3 contains 13 residues. The V and J ends lost 0 bases and 8 bases respectively, with 8 bases between them. The CDR3 DNA reads as TGCGCCAGCAGCCAAGATGGGGTAAAGCCCCAGCATTTT. The encoded protein is CASSQDGVKPQHF.

The J gene is TRBJ1-2, the V gene TRBV2, with unresolved D. Trimming took off 4 bases at V and 2 bases at J, with 11 bases between the two ends. The germline V gene has CDR1 SNHLY and CDR2 FYNNEI. This CDR3 spans 14 amino acids. This CDR3 is CASSGDPPNYGYTF. As DNA, the CDR3 is TGTGCCAGCAGTGGGGATCCCCCCAACTATGGCTACACCTTC.

The chain uses TRBV7-8 and TRBJ1-1, with D possibly TRBD1 on 5 matching bases. Per the germline V gene, CDR1 is SGHVS and CDR2 is FQNEAQ. The CDR3 has 17 residues. Trimming pared 0 bases from V and 1 base from J, leaving 15 bases between. The DNA for the CDR3 is TGTGCCAGCAGCTTAGCGCAGGGTTGGTTAGAGAACACTGAAGCTTTCTTT. Translation: CASSLAQGWLENTEAFF.

V and J are TRBV28 and TRBJ1-1; tentatively, D is TRBD1 (6 bases). V gave up 3 bases and J gave up 0 bases, with 8 bases separating them. CDR1 and CDR2 (germline): MDHEN, SYDVKM. The CDR3 totals 14 residues. CDR3 residues: CASSFGQMNTEAFF. The DNA for the CDR3 is TGTGCCAGCAGTTTCGGACAGATGAACACTGAAGCTTTCTTT.

This CDR3 is CASVSLVGYGYTF. The CDR3 coding sequence is TGTGCCAGCGTCAGTTTGGTGGGCTATGGCTACACCTTC. V is TRBV28 and J is TRBJ1-2; D gene unclear. The V end lost 8 bases, the J end lost 4 bases, and 14 bases lay between the germline ends. The V gene's germline CDR1 is MDHEN and CDR2 SYDVKM. The CDR3 loop spans 13 amino acids.

The J gene is TRBJ1-5, the V gene TRBV6-5, with D maybe TRBD1 (6 bases). The CDR3 extends over 14 amino acids. Trimming shortened V by 5 bases and J by 2 bases, and 10 bases separated the two germline ends. The germline gives CDR1 MNHEY, CDR2 SVGAGI. CDR3 sequence (DNA): TGTGCCAGCAGTCTCAGGGGTGGCAATCAGCCCCAGCATTTT. This encodes CASSLRGGNQPQHF.

This chain joins TRBV6-5 and TRBJ1-1; D unclear. With 0 bases removed from V and 4 bases from J, the gap between germline ends came to 9 bases. The germline V gene encodes CDR1 MNHEY and CDR2 SVGAGI. The CDR3 loop spans 14 amino acids. CDR3 loop: CASSYSRVLTEAFF. CDR3 in DNA: TGTGCCAGCAGTTACTCGAGGGTACTCACTGAAGCTTTCTTT.

This chain joins TRBV4-3 and TRBJ1-1, with D maybe TRBD1 (5 bases). CDR1 and CDR2 (germline): LGHNA, YSLEER. Trimming pared 3 bases from V and 7 bases from J, leaving 21 bases between. This CDR3 region has 16 residues. CDR3: CASSHMSGGGELEAFF. CDR3 nucleotides: TGCGCCAGCAGCCACATGAGCGGGGGAGGAGAACTTGAAGCTTTCTTT.

The chain recombines TRBV14 with TRBJ1-1; D gene unclear. V gave up 4 bases and J gave up 4 bases, with 19 bases separating them. Looked up from germline, CDR1 is SGHDN and CDR2 is FVKESK. CDR3 length equals 16 residues. CDR3 DNA: TGTGCCAGCAGCCTCTACCGTCAGCGGGGTGTCACTGAAGCTTTCTTT. Translation gives CASSLYRQRGVTEAFF.

This chain connects TRBV5-4 to TRBJ1-1; a possible D gene is TRBD1 (5 bases). CDR3 length equals 17 residues. Germline CDR1 reads SGHNT; CDR2 reads YYREEE (reference sequence). Trimming stripped 5 bases from V and 1 base from J, with 21 bases between. The DNA for the CDR3 is TGTGCCAGCAGGAGGGGAGGCTGGGATCCCAGGAACACTGAAGCTTTCTTT. Translating it yields CASRRGGWDPRNTEAFF.

This clone was observed once. The V call is TRBV4-3, the J call TRBJ2-1, with 9 bases fitting TRBD1. Losses at the gene ends were 4 bases for V and 4 bases for J; bases not matched to a gene: 8. Germline V gene data show CDR1 as LGHNA and CDR2 as YSLEER. The CDR3 is made up of 16 amino acids. The CDR3 reads CASSLTRDRAYNEQFF. The CDR3 nucleotides are TGCGCCAGCAGCCTTACGCGGGACAGGGCATACAATGAGCAGTTCTTC.

V is TRBV28 and J is TRBJ1-3, with TRBD1 matching 9 bases. CDR3 length: 17 amino acids. V lost 4 bases to trimming and J lost 0 bases; unmatched junction nucleotides: 7. Germline V lookup: CDR1 MDHEN, CDR2 SYDVKM. In DNA, the CDR3 is TGTGCCAGCAGTTCGGCGACAGGGGGGAACTCTGGAAACACCATATATTTT. It encodes CASSSATGGNSGNTIYF.